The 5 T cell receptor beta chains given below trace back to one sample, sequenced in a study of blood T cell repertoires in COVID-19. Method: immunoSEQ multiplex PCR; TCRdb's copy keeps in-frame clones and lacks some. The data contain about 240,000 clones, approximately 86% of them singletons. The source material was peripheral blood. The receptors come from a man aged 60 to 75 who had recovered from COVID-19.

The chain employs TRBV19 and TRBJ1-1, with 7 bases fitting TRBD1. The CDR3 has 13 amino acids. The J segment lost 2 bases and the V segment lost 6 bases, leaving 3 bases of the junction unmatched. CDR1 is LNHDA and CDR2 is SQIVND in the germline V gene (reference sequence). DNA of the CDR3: TGTGCCAGTAGGGACAGGCCTAACACTGAAGCTTTCTTT. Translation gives CASRDRPNTEAFF. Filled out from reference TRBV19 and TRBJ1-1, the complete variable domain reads DGGITQSPKYLFRKEGQNVTLSCEQNLNHDAMYWYRQDPGQGLRLIYYSQIVNDFQKGDIAEGYSVSREKKESFPLTVTSAQKNPTAFYLCASRDRPNTEAFFGQGTRLTVV.

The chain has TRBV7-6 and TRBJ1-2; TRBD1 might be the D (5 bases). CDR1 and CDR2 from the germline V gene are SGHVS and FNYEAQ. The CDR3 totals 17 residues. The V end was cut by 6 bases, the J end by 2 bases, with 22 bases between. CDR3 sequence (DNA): TGTGCCAGCAGTCCAGGACCGGGGGTTCTCTCAAACTATGGCTACACCTTC. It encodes CASSPGPGVLSNYGYTF.

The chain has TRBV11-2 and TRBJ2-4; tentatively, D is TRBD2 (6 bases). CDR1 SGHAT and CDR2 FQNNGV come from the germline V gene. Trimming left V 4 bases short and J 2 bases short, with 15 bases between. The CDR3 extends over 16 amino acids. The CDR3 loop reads CASSSFLGGTKNIQYF. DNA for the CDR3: TGTGCCAGCAGCTCCTTCTTGGGGGGAACCAAAAACATTCAGTACTTC.

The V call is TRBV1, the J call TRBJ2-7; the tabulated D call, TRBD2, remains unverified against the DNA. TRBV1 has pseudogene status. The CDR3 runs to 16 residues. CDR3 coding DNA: TGCACCAGCGCTGGACTCGCTAGAAGGAGCTCCTACGAGCAGTACGTC. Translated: CTSAGLARRSSYEQYV.

The CDR3 reads CASSTRYRQGAVGYTF. The DNA for the CDR3 is TGTGCCAGTAGTACCCGATACCGACAGGGGGCGGTTGGCTACACCTTC. The genes are TRBV19 and TRBJ1-2; 10 bases map to TRBD1. The CDR3 runs to 16 residues. V trimming: 4 bases; J trimming: 7 bases; junction bases outside the gene matches: 12. Germline-derived CDR1 and CDR2 are LNHDA and SQIVND (reference sequence). Looking up the rest from reference TRBV19 and TRBJ1-2 gives the full variable domain: DGGITQSPKYLFRKEGQNVTLSCEQNLNHDAMYWYRQDPGQGLRLIYYSQIVNDFQKGDIAEGYSVSREKKESFPLTVTSAQKNPTAFYLCASSTRYRQGAVGYTFGSGTRLTVV.